These 17 T cell receptor beta chains share one sample of origin, sequenced in a study of blood T cell repertoires in COVID-19. This table comes from immunoSEQ multiplex PCR, and its TCRdb copy is limited to in-frame clones, with some not included. The sample consists of 75,000 or so clones, approximately 91% of them appearing once. Specimen: peripheral blood. The receptors here all came from a man between 65 and 85 years old with acute or convalescent COVID-19.

This chain uses TRBV7-9 with TRBJ1-1, with a possible D match to TRBD1 (6 bases). There are 16 residues in the CDR3. Germline CDR1 SEHNR, CDR2 FQNEAQ (reference sequence). The ends were cut back, 2 bases at V and 5 bases at J, with 18 bases in the middle. DNA of the CDR3: TGTGCCAGCAGCTTATCCGGACAGATTCCGGGGACTGAAGCTTTCTTT. It codes for CASSLSGQIPGTEAFF.

This chain joins TRBV5-5 and TRBJ2-7; TRBD2 is a possible D gene (6 bases). The V end was cut by 4 bases, the J end by 0 bases, with 11 bases between. The CDR3 contains 14 residues. Germline CDR1 SGHKS, CDR2 YYEKEE (reference sequence). CDR3 nucleotide sequence: TGTGCCAGCAGCCGTAGCGGAGCCTCCTACGAGCAGTACTTC. Translation: CASSRSGASYEQYF.

V usage is TRBV11-2 and J usage is TRBJ1-6, with D possibly being TRBD1 (5 bases). This CDR3 contains 18 residues. V gave up 3 bases and J gave up 0 bases, with 15 bases separating them. The germline gives CDR1 SGHAT, CDR2 FQNNGV. This CDR3 is CASSFIGAKSSYNSPLHF. The DNA of the CDR3 is TGTGCCAGCAGCTTCATAGGGGCGAAGAGCTCCTATAATTCACCCCTCCACTTT. The entire variable domain, with the rest obtained from reference TRBV11-2 and TRBJ1-6, is as follows: EAGVAQSPRYKIIEKRQSVAFWCNPISGHATLYWYQQILGQGPKLLIQFQNNGVVDDSQLPKDRFSAERLKGVDSTLKIQPAKLEDSAVYLCASSFIGAKSSYNSPLHFGNGTRLTVT.

V and J are TRBV6-5 and TRBJ2-2, with 7 bases fitting TRBD2. The CDR3 has 14 residues. V lost 7 bases and J lost 5; bases outside the gene matches: 7. The V gene's germline CDR1 is MNHEY and CDR2 SVGAGI. CDR3: CASTAGVSTGELFF. CDR3 nucleotide sequence: TGTGCCAGCACGGCGGGAGTCTCAACCGGGGAGCTGTTTTTT.

J is TRBJ2-7 and V is TRBV15; TRBD2 matches 7 bases. This CDR3 region has 16 residues. In germline, CDR1 is LNHNV, CDR2 YYDKDF (reference sequence). The V segment lost 0 bases and the J segment 2 bases; nucleotides outside the gene matches: 7. The CDR3 here is CATSRDSLADTYEQYF. The CDR3 DNA reads TGTGCCACCAGCAGAGATAGCCTAGCGGACACCTACGAGCAGTACTTC.

This chain joins TRBV24-1 and TRBJ1-5; TRBD1 matches 9 bases. The germline V gene encodes CDR1 KGHDR and CDR2 SFDVKD. With V trimmed by 7 bases and J by 1 base, 4 bases remained unmatched. The CDR3 runs to 15 residues. The CDR3 here is CATSSTGGSNQPQHF. The DNA of the CDR3 is TGTGCCACCAGCTCGACAGGGGGAAGCAATCAGCCCCAGCATTTT.

This clone was counted only a few times. The chain uses TRBV3-1 (or the pseudogene TRBV3-2) and TRBJ2-7; possibly TRBD1 for D (5 bases). CDR3 length: 16 residues. Germline loops: CDR1 LGHDT, CDR2 YNNKEL (reference sequence). Trimming stripped 1 base from V and 4 bases from J, with 17 bases between. The CDR3 nucleotides read TGTGCCAGCAGCCAAGTTTTAGGGGCTCTTAGTTACGAGCAGTACTTC. Translation: CASSQVLGALSYEQYF.

CDR3 in amino acids: CASSFRQGAGGYTF. CDR3 sequence (DNA): TGTGCCAGCAGCTTCCGTCAGGGGGCGGGGGGCTACACCTTC. The rearrangement uses TRBV21-1 and TRBJ1-2; the D call of TRBD1 is as the table states it, not checked on the DNA. TRBV21-1 is recorded as a pseudogene. The CDR3 is 14 residues long.

The chain combines TRBV5-4 with TRBJ1-6; the D gene is possibly TRBD1 (5 bases). The V gene's germline CDR1 is SGHNT and CDR2 YYREEE (reference sequence). V lost 7 bases and J 7 bases, leaving 21 bases between the germline ends. CDR3 length: 16 residues. The CDR3 region is CASGTGTGSGNSPLHF. In DNA form, the CDR3 reads TGTGCCAGCGGGACCGGGACCGGGAGTGGAAATTCACCCCTCCACTTT.

The chain links TRBV27 to TRBJ2-7, with 12 bases aligning to TRBD2. Trimming removed 5 bases from V and 4 bases from J; junction bases left unmatched: 9. Germline V gene data show CDR1 as MNHEY and CDR2 as SMNVEV (reference sequence). The CDR3 covers 16 residues. The DNA for the CDR3 is TGTGCCAGCAGTCGTAATCCGGGACTAGCGGGTTACGAGCAGTACTTC. Residues: CASSRNPGLAGYEQYF.

The chain uses TRBV5-6 and TRBJ2-4, with D unresolved. The V gene lost 2 bases and the J gene lost 6 bases, with 9 bases spanning the gap. CDR3 length: 13 residues. Germline loops: CDR1 SGHDT, CDR2 YYEEEE. The CDR3: CASSFSQINIQYF. CDR3 in DNA: TGTGCCAGCAGCTTTTCACAGATAAACATTCAGTACTTC.

The genes are TRBV5-5 and TRBJ1-5, with TRBD1 matching 8 bases. This CDR3 has 16 residues. CDR1 is SGHKS, CDR2 YYEKEE, per germline (reference sequence). V lost 3 bases to trimming and J lost 3 bases; unmatched junction nucleotides: 8. The CDR3 nucleotides are TGTGCCAGCAGCTGGGGGACAGGAGTTGTCAATCAGCCCCAGCATTTT. It specifies CASSWGTGVVNQPQHF.

The chain carries TRBV6-2 or TRBV6-3 and TRBJ2-5; 10 nucleotides agree with TRBD2. CDR3 length: 16 amino acids. CDR1 and CDR2 (germline): MNHEY, SVGEGT. The junction had 8 bases not matched to a gene; V was cut back by 2 bases and J by 5 bases. This chain's CDR3 is CASSYLAGATRETQYF. CDR3 coding DNA: TGTGCCAGCAGTTACCTAGCGGGGGCCACCCGGGAGACCCAGTACTTC.

V gene TRBV12-3 or TRBV12-4 combines with J gene TRBJ2-7, with D unresolved. The germline V and J ends were trimmed by 1 base and 0 bases, with 4 bases remaining between them. The CDR3 spans 13 residues. DNA for the CDR3: TGTGCCAGCAGTTTAGTGGCCTCCTACGAGCAGTACTTC. Translation: CASSLVASYEQYF.

V is TRBV11-2 and J is TRBJ2-7, with TRBD1 matching 8 bases. With 5 bases clipped from V and 2 bases from J, the junction kept 5 bases outside the gene matches. CDR1 is SGHAT and CDR2 is FQNNGV in the germline V gene. This CDR3 has 14 amino acids. CDR3 in amino acids: CASSVAQGAYEQYF. The CDR3 DNA follows: TGTGCCAGCAGCGTAGCACAGGGGGCCTACGAGCAGTACTTC. Looking up the rest from reference TRBV11-2 and TRBJ2-7 gives the full variable domain: EAGVAQSPRYKIIEKRQSVAFWCNPISGHATLYWYQQILGQGPKLLIQFQNNGVVDDSQLPKDRFSAERLKGVDSTLKIQPAKLEDSAVYLCASSVAQGAYEQYFGPGTRLTVT.

The J gene is TRBJ2-2, the V gene TRBV4-3, with 9 positions matching TRBD2. The CDR3 sequence is 18 residues long. After removal of 0 bases from V and 7 bases from J, the junction contained 12 bases not matched to a gene. Germline lookup yields CDR1 LGHNA and CDR2 YSLEER. The DNA of the CDR3 is TGCGCCAGCAGCCAAGAATCAGCGGGAGGCAGTAGTGACGGGGAGCTGTTTTTT. Amino acids: CASSQESAGGSSDGELFF.

The gene calls are TRBV19 and TRBJ2-7; the D is unclear. The CDR3 extends over 14 amino acids. Germline V gene data show CDR1 as LNHDA and CDR2 as SQIVND (reference sequence). Trimming cost V 5 bases and J 1 base, with 12 bases left between them. The CDR3 loop reads CASSEVFASYEQYF. The CDR3 DNA follows: TGTGCCAGTAGTGAAGTTTTTGCGTCCTACGAGCAGTACTTC.